A single T cell receptor (beta chain) is shown here with its context. Trimming pared 2 bases from V and 9 bases from J, leaving 13 bases between. The CDR3 contains 14 residues. Looked up from germline, CDR1 is KGHDR and CDR2 is SFDVKD. This sample stems from a study of blood T cell repertoires in COVID-19. Per the original data handling: Reference gene primer amplification gave estimated nucleated cell counts. The table came from immunoSEQ multiplex PCR; TCRdb's copy has only in-frame clones and leaves some out. V, J and clone size derive from that table, while D and trimming were established from the DNA sequence. The profile shows a few hundred thousand clones, more than 80% of them singletons.

This chain joins TRBV24-1 and TRBJ2-1; D is ambiguous. Sequenced material: PBMCs or T cells enriched from blood (not recorded which). The sequence derives from a man aged 25-40 years who had recovered from COVID-19. The CDR3 reads CATSDSPPRGEQFF. The CDR3 region has the DNA TGTGCCACCAGTGATTCTCCTCCCAGAGGTGAGCAGTTCTTC.